These T cell receptor beta chains were read from a single sample in a study of cytomegalovirus exposure and HLA in healthy donors. Repertoires were generated with immunoSEQ multiplex PCR, while TCRdb's copy carries only in-frame clones and drops some. This table has under 130,000 clones, about 80% appearing once. The material sequenced was PBMCs. Receptors were obtained from a man aged 35-49 years in good health and CMV-seropositive. CDR3s include the opening cysteine and the closing phenylalanine or tryptophan. The D gene is left open where the match is weak. Not all rows give a size; the values are once, few, many and, for expanded clones, a class.

>TRBJ1-6|-|TRBD1|TRBV15
TGTGCCACCAGCAGGGGGACAGGGAATAATTCACCCCTCCACTTT
CATSRGTGNNSPLHF
>TRBJ2-3|once|TRBD2|TRBV28
TGTGCCAGCAGTTTCCTAGGACTAGCGGGGAGAATCACAGATACGCAGTATTTT
CASSFLGLAGRITDTQYF
>TRBJ2-4|-|-|TRBV7-9
TGTGCCAGCAGCTTAGCCAGTAAAGGGGACATTCAGTACTTC
CASSLASKGDIQYF
>TRBJ1-2|-|TRBD1|TRBV9
TGTGCCAGCAGCGTATACTGGACAGGGATCGGCGGCTACACCTTC
CASSVYWTGIGGYTF
>TRBJ2-1|once|TRBD2|TRBV6-1
TGTGCCAGCAGACTAGCGGTCGAGCAGTTCTTC
CASRLAVEQFF
>TRBJ1-1|-|TRBD1|TRBV29-1
TGCAGCGTTGTGGCAGGGGGGATAAGAAACACTGAAGCTTTCTTT
CSVVAGGIRNTEAFF
>TRBJ2-3|-|-|TRBV4-3
TGCGCCAGCGGCTCCACGCATACGCAGTATTTT
CASGSTHTQYF
>TRBJ2-1|-|TRBD2|TRBV18
TGTGCCAGCTCACCTACGACGACTAGCGGGAGGGAAGGCAATGAGCAGTTCTTC
CASSPTTTSGREGNEQFF
>TRBJ2-3|few|-|TRBV9
TGTGCCAGCAGCGTAGGGAGGCAGCCGGCGATTCCAGATACGCAGTATTTT
CASSVGRQPAIPDTQYF
>TRBJ2-4|-|TRBD1|TRBV13
TGTGCCAGCAGCCCCGGGCAGGGGGCTGGAAACAGTCAGTACTTC
CASSPGQGAGNSQYF
>TRBJ1-2|-|TRBD1|TRBV6-1
TGTGCCAGCAGTGACAGGGACAGGGATGGCTACACCTTC
CASSDRDRDGYTF
>TRBJ2-1|-|-|TRBV27
TGTGCCAGCAGGGATGCAGGGGTCGGGCAGCAGTTCTTC
CASRDAGVGQQFF
>TRBJ1-1|-|-|TRBV13
TGTGCCAGCAGCTTAGGCACAGTAATGAACACTGAAGCTTTCTTT
CASSLGTVMNTEAFF
>TRBJ1-3|few|-|TRBV2
TGTGCCAGCAGTGAGTATTCGGAACAGTTCACCTCTGGAAACACCATATATTTT
CASSEYSEQFTSGNTIYF
>TRBJ2-1|-|-|TRBV7-3
TGTGCCAGCAGCTTAACCGTCCAGGCCAACGAGCAGTTCTTC
CASSLTVQANEQFF
>TRBJ2-2|-|-|TRBV9
TGTGCCAGCAGCGTAATCGGGAGCAGCACCGGGGAGCTGTTTTTT
CASSVIGSSTGELFF
>TRBJ1-1|few|-|TRBV19
TGTGCCAGTAGTACACCGGGATCCCTATTACAGGCTTTCTTT
CASSTPGSLLQAFF
>TRBJ2-3|-|-|TRBV5-1
TGCGCCAGCAGCCTTCCAGGTGGAGATACGCAGTATTTT
CASSLPGGDTQYF
>TRBJ1-1|-|-|TRBV29-1
TGCAGCGTTGAAAGGGGGAACGAAGCTTTCTTT
CSVERGNEAFF